These T cell receptor beta chains were read from a single sample in a study of early T cells in non-severe SARS-CoV-2 infection. TCRdb called the 5' RACE reads again in MiXCR, with one record for every CDR3 protein. In the table there are some 40,000 distinct CDR3 sequences, 4.6% of which are singletons. What was sequenced was whole blood. These receptors were obtained from an adult who was a healthcare worker with PCR-confirmed SARS-CoV-2 infection or an uninfected control (not recorded which). Both conserved end residues are part of each CDR3. Each record gives: J gene, clone size, V gene, D gene, CDR3 protein, CDR3 DNA. A D gene is named only where the DNA matches it firmly. Not all rows give a size; the values are once, few, many and, for expanded clones, a class.

>TRBJ1-2|many|TRBV6-5|TRBD1
CASSHRDRAWDGYTF
TGTGCCAGCAGTCACCGGGACAGGGCTTGGGATGGCTACACCTTC
>TRBJ2-3|many|TRBV6-5|TRBD1
CASSRQGADTQYF
TGTGCCAGCAGTAGACAGGGAGCAGATACGCAGTATTTT
>TRBJ2-6|many|TRBV3-1|NA
CASSRSPGANVLTF
TGTGCCAGCAGCCGAAGTCCTGGGGCCAACGTCCTGACTTTC
>TRBJ2-1|few|TRBV12-3/TRBV12-4|TRBD2
CASSSRLAIYNEQFF
TGTGCCAGCAGCAGTAGACTAGCTATCTACAATGAGCAGTTCTTC
>TRBJ1-1|many|TRBV6-6|NA
CASSYSEGESGEAFF
TGTGCCAGCAGTTACTCGGAAGGGGAGTCGGGTGAAGCTTTCTTT
>TRBJ2-2|many|TRBV18|NA
CASSHYTGELFF
TGTGCCAGCTCACACTATACCGGGGAGCTGTTTTTT
>TRBJ2-3|many|TRBV16|NA
CASSQFGGSTDTQYF
TGTGCCAGCAGCCAATTCGGCGGAAGCACAGATACGCAGTATTTT
>TRBJ2-1|few|TRBV3-1|NA
CASSQDGLREQFF
TGTGCCAGCAGCCAAGATGGCTTACGGGAGCAGTTCTTC
>TRBJ1-4|many|TRBV20-1|NA
CSAGRTGRSNEKLFF
TGCAGTGCTGGCCGAACGGGACGGAGTAATGAAAAACTGTTTTTT
>TRBJ2-1|many|TRBV20-1|TRBD1
CSARAPGTGRAYEQFF
TGCAGTGCTAGAGCCCCCGGGACAGGGAGGGCCTATGAGCAGTTCTTC
>TRBJ2-1|many|TRBV12-3/TRBV12-4|TRBD2
CASSLDPGLAGVNEQFF
TGTGCCAGCAGTTTAGATCCGGGACTAGCGGGGGTTAATGAGCAGTTCTTC
>TRBJ1-1|many|TRBV27|NA
CASGDNPIEAFF
TGTGCCAGCGGGGACAATCCTATTGAAGCTTTCTTT
>TRBJ1-4|many|TRBV25-1|TRBD1
CASSDPTGEGEKLFF
TGTGCCAGCAGTGATCCTACAGGGGAAGGTGAAAAACTGTTTTTT
>TRBJ2-1|many|TRBV19|NA
CASSMAGNSYNEQFF
TGTGCCAGTAGTATGGCAGGGAACTCCTACAATGAGCAGTTCTTC
>TRBJ1-2|many|TRBV18|NA
CASSPTTVATYGYTF
TGTGCCAGCTCACCGACGACAGTCGCGACCTATGGCTACACCTTC
>TRBJ2-1|many|TRBV20-1|NA
CSAAERWEQFF
TGCAGTGCTGCCGAGCGTTGGGAGCAGTTCTTC
>TRBJ2-5|NA|TRBV15|NA
CATSMVSQETQYF
TGTGCCACCAGCATGGTCAGCCAAGAGACCCAGTACTTC
>TRBJ1-2|many|TRBV10-3|NA
CAISEVLSYGYTF
TGTGCCATCAGTGAAGTGCTTTCATATGGCTACACCTTC
>TRBJ2-3|few|TRBV29-1|TRBD2
CSVGGFPTSGDTDTQYF
TGCAGCGTTGGAGGTTTTCCTACTAGCGGGGACACAGATACGCAGTATTTT
>TRBJ2-3|many|TRBV12-3/TRBV12-4|TRBD2
CASRGLSGGGDTQYF
TGTGCCAGCAGGGGTCTGAGCGGGGGGGGAGATACGCAGTATTTT
>TRBJ2-5|many|TRBV12-3/TRBV12-4|NA
CASSLWGETQYF
TGTGCCAGCAGTTTGTGGGGCGAGACCCAGTACTTC
>TRBJ2-5|many|TRBV11-2|NA
CASRHSQETQYF
TGTGCCAGTCGACACTCTCAAGAGACCCAGTACTTC
>TRBJ1-4|many|TRBV5-1|NA
CASSRSRQANEKLFF
TGCGCCAGCAGCCGTTCCCGCCAGGCCAATGAAAAACTGTTTTTT
>TRBJ2-3|many|TRBV3-1|TRBD2
CASSRTSGGLLDTQYF
TGTGCCAGCAGCCGAACTAGCGGGGGGTTGTTAGATACGCAGTATTTT
>TRBJ1-1|many|TRBV30|NA
CAWSVLWSGTEAFF
TGTGCCTGGAGTGTCCTCTGGAGCGGGACTGAAGCTTTCTTT
>TRBJ2-5|many|TRBV5-6|NA
CASSLSGMVGETQYF
TGTGCCAGCAGCTTGTCCGGGATGGTAGGAGAGACCCAGTACTTC
>TRBJ2-2|many|TRBV20-1|NA
CSARAGEPRGGELFF
TGCAGTGCTAGAGCTGGGGAGCCGAGGGGCGGGGAGCTGTTTTTT
>TRBJ2-1|many|TRBV29-1|NA
CSVAEVLYEQFF
TGCAGCGTTGCAGAGGTACTGTATGAGCAGTTCTTC
>TRBJ2-1|many|TRBV10-1|NA
CASSEYRAAAEQFF
TGCGCCAGCAGTGAATACCGCGCGGCAGCTGAGCAGTTCTTC
>TRBJ2-3|many|TRBV29-1|NA
CSVGGRLSDTQYF
TGCAGCGTTGGAGGCAGGTTATCAGATACGCAGTATTTT
>TRBJ2-2|many|TRBV10-3|NA
CAIGTSVSNTGELFF
TGTGCCATCGGGACTTCGGTTTCGAACACCGGGGAGCTGTTTTTT
>TRBJ2-2|many|TRBV18|NA
CASSPPGRGPNTGELFF
TGTGCCAGCTCACCACCCGGCAGGGGACCGAACACCGGGGAGCTGTTTTTT
>TRBJ2-5|NA|TRBV20-1|NA
CSARAETQYF
TGCAGTGCCCGCGCGGAGACCCAGTACTTC
>TRBJ1-1|NA|TRBV7-9|NA
CASSPPPGTRAFF
TGTGCCAGCAGCCCACCTCCCGGGACGAGAGCTTTCTTT
>TRBJ1-2|few|TRBV20-1|NA
CSARVPDGYTF
TGCAGTGCTAGAGTTCCGGATGGCTACACCTTC
>TRBJ2-5|many|TRBV9|TRBD1
CASSGPPGQGRETQYF
TGTGCCAGCAGCGGACCTCCGGGACAGGGAAGAGAGACCCAGTACTTC
>TRBJ2-1|few|TRBV29-1|NA
CSVEGSVRYNEQFF
TGCAGCGTTGAAGGGTCCGTACGCTACAATGAGCAGTTCTTC
>TRBJ1-3|many|TRBV6-6|NA
CASSSYPSSGNTIYF
TGTGCCAGCAGTTCGTACCCCAGCTCTGGAAACACCATATATTTT
>TRBJ2-1|many|TRBV6-1|NA
CASRIIRGAHEQFF
TGTGCCAGCAGAATAATCAGGGGCGCGCATGAGCAGTTCTTC
>TRBJ2-3|many|TRBV20-1|NA
CSASATPIVDTQYF
TGCAGTGCTAGTGCGACCCCCATCGTCGATACGCAGTATTTT
>TRBJ1-6|many|TRBV6-2/TRBV6-3|TRBD1
CASSRGQSNSPLHF
TGTGCCAGCAGCCGGGGACAGAGTAATTCACCCCTCCACTTT